Sequencing of this TCR beta chain was carried out in a study of identical twins. Study-level findings and limits: Twin sharing of out-of-frame TCR alpha was underestimated by models in monozygotic pairs.

TCRdb re-derived calls from the 5' RACE reads in MiXCR, one entry per CDR3 protein. The sample has a few hundred thousand distinct CDR3 sequences, 9% to 10% seen once. Germline V gene data show CDR1 as GTSNPN and CDR2 as SVGIG (reference sequence). V lost 3 bases, J lost 7 bases, and 25 bases lay in between. The CDR3 totals 16 residues. Every sampled donor was Caucasian and healthy. This clonotype came up a few times. Its matching antigen is unknown. In addition, the sample was reused for a study of yellow fever vaccine responses in identical twins.

This sequence originates from a woman between 18 and 29 years old in good health. Sequences were obtained from PBMCs. The chain links TRBV30 to TRBJ2-7, with D possibly matching TRBD1 (5 bases). In nucleotides, the CDR3 is TGTGCCTGGAGGTCCCCTTTAAGGGGCGTCTCTTGGGAGCAGTACTTC. Translation gives CAWRSPLRGVSWEQYF.